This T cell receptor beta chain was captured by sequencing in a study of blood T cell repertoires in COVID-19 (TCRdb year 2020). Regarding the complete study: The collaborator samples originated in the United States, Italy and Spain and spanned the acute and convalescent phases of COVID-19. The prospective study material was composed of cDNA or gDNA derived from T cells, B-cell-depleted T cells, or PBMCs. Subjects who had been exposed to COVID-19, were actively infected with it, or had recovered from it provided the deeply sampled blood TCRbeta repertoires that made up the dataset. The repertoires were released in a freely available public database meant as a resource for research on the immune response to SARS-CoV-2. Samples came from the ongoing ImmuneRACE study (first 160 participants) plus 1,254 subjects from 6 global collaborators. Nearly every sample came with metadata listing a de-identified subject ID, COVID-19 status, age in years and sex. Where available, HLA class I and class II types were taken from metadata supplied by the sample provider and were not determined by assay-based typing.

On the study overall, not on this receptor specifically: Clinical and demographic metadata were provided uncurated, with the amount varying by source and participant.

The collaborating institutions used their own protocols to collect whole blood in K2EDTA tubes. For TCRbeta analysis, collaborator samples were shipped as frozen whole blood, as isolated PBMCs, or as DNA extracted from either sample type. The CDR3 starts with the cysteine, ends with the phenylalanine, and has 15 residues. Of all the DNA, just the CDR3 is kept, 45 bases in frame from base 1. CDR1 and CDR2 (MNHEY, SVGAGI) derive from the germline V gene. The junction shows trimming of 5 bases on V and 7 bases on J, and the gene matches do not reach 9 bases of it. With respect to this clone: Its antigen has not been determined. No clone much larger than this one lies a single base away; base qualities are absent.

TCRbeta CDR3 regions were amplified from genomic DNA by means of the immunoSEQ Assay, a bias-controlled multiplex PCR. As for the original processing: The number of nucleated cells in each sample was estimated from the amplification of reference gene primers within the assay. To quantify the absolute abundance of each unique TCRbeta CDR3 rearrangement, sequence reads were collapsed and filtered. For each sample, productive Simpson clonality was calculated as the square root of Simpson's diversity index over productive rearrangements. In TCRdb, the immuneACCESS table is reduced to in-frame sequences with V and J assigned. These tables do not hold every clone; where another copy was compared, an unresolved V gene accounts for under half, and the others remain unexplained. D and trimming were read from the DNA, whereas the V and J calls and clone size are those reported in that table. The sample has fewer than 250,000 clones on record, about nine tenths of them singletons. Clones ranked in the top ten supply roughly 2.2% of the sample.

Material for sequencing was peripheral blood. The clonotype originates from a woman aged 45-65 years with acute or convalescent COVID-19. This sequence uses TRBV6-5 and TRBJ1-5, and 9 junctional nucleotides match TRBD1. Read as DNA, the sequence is TGTGCCAGCAGTCCGGTGACAGGGGGGGAACAGCCCCAGCATTTT. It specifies CASSPVTGGEQPQHF.